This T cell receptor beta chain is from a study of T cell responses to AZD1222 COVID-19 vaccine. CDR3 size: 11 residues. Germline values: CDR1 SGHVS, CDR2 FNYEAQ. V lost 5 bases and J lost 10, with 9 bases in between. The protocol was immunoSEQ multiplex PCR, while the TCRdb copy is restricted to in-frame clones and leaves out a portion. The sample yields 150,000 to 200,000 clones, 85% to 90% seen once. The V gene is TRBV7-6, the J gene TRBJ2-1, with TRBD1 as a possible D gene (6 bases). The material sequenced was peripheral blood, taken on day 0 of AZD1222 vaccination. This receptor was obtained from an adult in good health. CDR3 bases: TGTGCCAGCAGCCCACAGGGAGAGCAGTTCTTC. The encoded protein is CASSPQGEQFF.